This record concerns one T cell receptor beta chain sequence. A few counts support this clonotype. Its antigen specificity is not known. Qualities for individual bases were not recorded, and no much larger clone is one base off. The data originate from a study of CD8+CD57+ T cells in acquired aplastic anemia listed by TCRdb under 2018. Regarding the study in general: DNA extracted from sorted CD4+ and CD8+ cells had a mean of around 3 ug, with a range of about 0.18 to 27.4 ug. CD8+CD57+ expansion was defined as frequency above the mean frequency observed in healthy subjects. Study-level results and caveats: CD8+ Simpson's diversity did not differ significantly between patients and healthy controls (P=0.060). Some 27 CD8+ CDR3 sequences were found in both patients and controls but appeared to be highly expressed in patients and within the immunodominant clones of the patients.

TCR beta VDJ combination and CDR3 sequence profiling used genomic DNA as the template. An Illumina HiSeq 2000 was used for TCR repertoire sequencing. On the study's bioinformatics: Repertoires were assessed using TRBV/TRBJ rearrangement plots, CDR3 size and DJ length profiles, and Simpson's diversity index. Whichever DNA sequence was most abundant in the deep sequencing data was defined as the immunodominant clone. CDR3 amino acid sequences were screened for sharing across subjects and were compared with published repertoires and the VDJdb database. TCRdb ran its own pipeline on the public reads, namely fastp trimming at Q25 and MiXCR clone calling, and kept in-frame beta chains. Rows merge per CDR3 protein into single entries with the most common DNA and genes. The V and J calls were not made by the authors but by TCRdb's processing. Counted in this sample were roughly 98,000 distinct CDR3 sequences; about 66% of them appeared once. The ten largest clones add up to 65% of the sample.

From cysteine to phenylalanine, the CDR3 is 19 amino acids long. Only CDR3 DNA remains: 57 bases, in frame from the first base. For CDR1 and CDR2, the germline V gene (reference sequence) lists DFQATT and SNEGSKA. V gives up 1 base and J gives up 2 bases, and the segment between their germline ends measures 27 bases. Flow cytometry had shown CD8+CD57+ cell expansion in the patients selected for sequencing. All patients had severe acquired aplastic anemia diagnosed by International Study of Aplastic Anemia and Agranulocytosis and Camitta criteria. At the time blood was sampled, none of the patients had received any therapy. In this study, sorted CD4+ and CD8+ T cells from the blood of healthy subjects and of severe aplastic anemia patients had their TCR repertoires deep-sequenced. In the USA, patient enrollment took place under clinicaltrials.gov protocols 00001620, 01623167, 00001397, 00071045, 00081523 and 00961064. Ficoll-Paque density gradient centrifugation was used to isolate peripheral blood mononuclear cells. CD4+ and CD8+ T cells were sorted by FACS or magnetic beads before DNA extraction.

Material for sequencing was sorted CD4+, CD8+, or CD8+CD57+ T cells (not recorded which) from PBMCs. The chain is encoded by TRBV20-1 joined to TRBJ2-7, with a tentative D gene TRBD1 over 7 matching bases. This TCR came from a human donor with aplastic anemia. The DNA sequence is TGCAGTGCTAGAGGACAGGGAGAGGGCCTTAGCGGTCCGCCCTACGAGCAGTACTTC. This yields the protein CSARGQGEGLSGPPYEQYF.